These T cell receptor beta chains were read from a single sample in a study of shared clonotypes between healthy human individuals. The protocol was immunoSEQ multiplex PCR, while the TCRdb copy is restricted to in-frame clones and leaves out a portion. The sample has 2 million to 3 million clones, 93% seen once. Sequencing was carried out using naive CD4+ T cells from PBMCs. Receptors originate from a man between 18 and 35 years old in good health. Some clones in this sample may be carry-over from other donors' samples. CDR3s include the opening cysteine and the closing phenylalanine or tryptophan. Each record gives: clone size, CDR3 length, D gene, J gene, V gene, CDR3 DNA, CDR3 protein. The D gene is left open where the match is weak. For some rows the clone size is stated as once, few or many, or as a class when expanded; others skip it.

abundance: -; len: 14; d_gene: -; j_gene: TRBJ1-4; v_gene: TRBV28; CDR3nt: TGTGCCAGCAAAATCTCCGGGGGTAATGAAAAACTGTTTTTT; CDR3aa: CASKISGGNEKLFF
abundance: -; len: 15; d_gene: -; j_gene: TRBJ1-4; v_gene: TRBV28; CDR3nt: TGTGCCAGCGCGAAACCACGGTTGGTCGGTGAAAAACTGTTTTTT; CDR3aa: CASAKPRLVGEKLFF
abundance: -; len: 14; d_gene: TRBD1; j_gene: TRBJ1-4; v_gene: TRBV27; CDR3nt: TGTGCCAGCAGACTGACAGGGGCCTATGAAAAACTGTTTTTT; CDR3aa: CASRLTGAYEKLFF
abundance: -; len: 17; d_gene: TRBD1; j_gene: TRBJ1-6; v_gene: TRBV9; CDR3nt: TGTGCCAGCAGCGTAGCGGACAGGGTACGATATAATTCACCCCTCCACTTT; CDR3aa: CASSVADRVRYNSPLHF
abundance: -; len: 12; d_gene: -; j_gene: TRBJ1-2; v_gene: TRBV14; CDR3nt: TGTGCCAGCAGCCAAGGGATCTATGGCTACACCTTC; CDR3aa: CASSQGIYGYTF
abundance: -; len: 15; d_gene: TRBD2; j_gene: TRBJ2-3; v_gene: TRBV5-1; CDR3nt: TGCGCCAGCGCATACCGGGGGGGCCCTACAGATACGCAGTATTTT; CDR3aa: CASAYRGGPTDTQYF
abundance: -; len: 15; d_gene: -; j_gene: TRBJ2-2; v_gene: TRBV27; CDR3nt: TGTGCCAGCAGTTCGGTAAGAGGCCCGACCGGGGAGCTGTTTTTT; CDR3aa: CASSSVRGPTGELFF
abundance: -; len: 15; d_gene: TRBD1; j_gene: TRBJ1-2; v_gene: TRBV9; CDR3nt: TGTGCCAGCAGCGGAGGACAGGCGACTAACTATGGCTACACCTTC; CDR3aa: CASSGGQATNYGYTF
abundance: -; len: 16; d_gene: -; j_gene: TRBJ2-1; v_gene: TRBV19; CDR3nt: TGTGCCAGTAGTCTCTGGTCGGGGAGCTCCTACAATGAGCAGTTCTTC; CDR3aa: CASSLWSGSSYNEQFF
abundance: -; len: 10; d_gene: -; j_gene: TRBJ2-5; v_gene: TRBV23-1; CDR3nt: TGCGCCAGCAGACGGGAGACCCAGTACTTC; CDR3aa: CASRRETQYF
abundance: -; len: 16; d_gene: TRBD1; j_gene: TRBJ2-7; v_gene: TRBV10-3; CDR3nt: TGTGCCATCGGACAGGGGGCGACGGGAGGGACCTACGAGCAGTACTTC; CDR3aa: CAIGQGATGGTYEQYF
abundance: -; len: 14; d_gene: TRBD1; j_gene: TRBJ2-4; v_gene: TRBV28; CDR3nt: TGTGCCAGCTTTTCCTGGACAGGGTCAAACATTCAGTACTTC; CDR3aa: CASFSWTGSNIQYF
abundance: -; len: 16; d_gene: TRBD2; j_gene: TRBJ2-1; v_gene: TRBV5-3; CDR3nt: TGTGCCAGAAGCCCCAAACTAGCGGGAGGATACAATGAGCAGTTCTTC; CDR3aa: CARSPKLAGGYNEQFF
abundance: -; len: 15; d_gene: TRBD1; j_gene: TRBJ2-1; v_gene: TRBV5-1; CDR3nt: TGCGCCAGCAGCAGGGACAGTTCCTCCTACAATGAGCAGTTCTTC; CDR3aa: CASSRDSSSYNEQFF
abundance: -; len: 13; d_gene: -; j_gene: TRBJ2-7; v_gene: TRBV27; CDR3nt: TGTGCCAGCAGTTTAATACGGGGCTACGAGCAGTACTTC; CDR3aa: CASSLIRGYEQYF
abundance: -; len: 14; d_gene: -; j_gene: TRBJ1-3; v_gene: TRBV2; CDR3nt: TGTGCCAGCAGTACTAACGGGGGTGGAAACACCATATATTTT; CDR3aa: CASSTNGGGNTIYF
abundance: -; len: 14; d_gene: -; j_gene: TRBJ2-5; v_gene: TRBV7-9; CDR3nt: TGTGCCAGCAGCTTATCAGGGCTCCAAGAGACCCAGTACTTC; CDR3aa: CASSLSGLQETQYF
abundance: -; len: 17; d_gene: TRBD2; j_gene: TRBJ2-3; v_gene: TRBV7-9; CDR3nt: TGTGCCAGCAGCCGCACCTTGGGAGCGGGAGGCGCAGATACGCAGTATTTT; CDR3aa: CASSRTLGAGGADTQYF
abundance: -; len: 15; d_gene: TRBD2; j_gene: TRBJ2-1; v_gene: TRBV7-2; CDR3nt: TGTGCCAGCACCCCGAGCGGGAGTTCCTACAATGAGCAGTTCTTC; CDR3aa: CASTPSGSSYNEQFF
abundance: once; len: 15; d_gene: TRBD2; j_gene: TRBJ2-3; v_gene: TRBV28; CDR3nt: TGTGCCAGCAGTGTCCCCGGGGAGGGAACAGATACGCAGTATTTT; CDR3aa: CASSVPGEGTDTQYF
abundance: -; len: 16; d_gene: -; j_gene: TRBJ2-6; v_gene: TRBV21-1; CDR3nt: TGTGCCAGCAGCAAAGCTAGGGGGCCTGGGGCCAACGTCCTGACTTTC; CDR3aa: CASSKARGPGANVLTF
abundance: -; len: 13; d_gene: TRBD2; j_gene: TRBJ2-5; v_gene: TRBV18; CDR3nt: TGTGCCAGCTCACGGACTAGCGGGGAGACCCAGTACTTC; CDR3aa: CASSRTSGETQYF
abundance: -; len: 12; d_gene: -; j_gene: TRBJ2-2; v_gene: TRBV19; CDR3nt: TGTGCCAGTAGTATGAGCCAACCCGAGCTGTTTTTT; CDR3aa: CASSMSQPELFF
abundance: -; len: 16; d_gene: -; j_gene: TRBJ2-7; v_gene: TRBV7-9; CDR3nt: TGTGCCAGCAGCCTTCCGAAGGGAGCGCAAGCCTACGAGCAGTACTTC; CDR3aa: CASSLPKGAQAYEQYF
abundance: -; len: 13; d_gene: TRBD2; j_gene: TRBJ2-3; v_gene: TRBV11-1; CDR3nt: TGTGCCAGCGGGATAGCGGGCGCAGATACGCAGTATTTT; CDR3aa: CASGIAGADTQYF
abundance: once; len: 14; d_gene: -; j_gene: TRBJ2-2; v_gene: TRBV7-2; CDR3nt: TGTGCCAGCAGCCCAGAGTCCGGAACCGGGGAGCTGTTTTTT; CDR3aa: CASSPESGTGELFF
abundance: -; len: 12; d_gene: -; j_gene: TRBJ2-7; v_gene: TRBV5-6; CDR3nt: TGTGCCAGCAGCTTGTTCCGGACGGAGCAGTACTTC; CDR3aa: CASSLFRTEQYF
abundance: -; len: 16; d_gene: -; j_gene: TRBJ2-3; v_gene: TRBV5-1; CDR3nt: TGCGCCAGCAGCTTGGGGGGGACCCATAGCACAGATACGCAGTATTTT; CDR3aa: CASSLGGTHSTDTQYF